This TCR beta chain appears in the sequencing data of a study of blood T cell repertoires in COVID-19. On the study more broadly: The origin of the acute and convalescent COVID-19 samples was the United States, Italy and Spain. T cells, B-cell-depleted T cells, or PBMCs supplied cDNA or gDNA.

Authors' analysis steps: Scientists estimated how many nucleated cells there were by amplifying reference gene primers. Sequencing was performed with immunoSEQ multiplex PCR; in TCRdb, only in-frame clones are kept and a portion is missing. V and J calls and clone size are given by that table; D and trimming were obtained from the DNA. The sample lists about 670,000 clones, 70% to 90% occurring once. Trimming left V 4 bases short and J 1 base short, with 10 bases between. This CDR3 is 14 amino acids long. CDR1 LGHDT and CDR2 YNNKEL come from the germline V gene (reference sequence). J is TRBJ1-1 and V is TRBV3-1 (or the pseudogene TRBV3-2); tentative D call: TRBD1 (6 bases). This TCR was sampled from a woman under 30 with acute or convalescent COVID-19. Sequenced: peripheral blood. The CDR3 sequence is CASSPGTWNTEAFF. Written as DNA, the CDR3 is TGTGCCAGCAGCCCTGGGACATGGAACACTGAAGCTTTCTTT.